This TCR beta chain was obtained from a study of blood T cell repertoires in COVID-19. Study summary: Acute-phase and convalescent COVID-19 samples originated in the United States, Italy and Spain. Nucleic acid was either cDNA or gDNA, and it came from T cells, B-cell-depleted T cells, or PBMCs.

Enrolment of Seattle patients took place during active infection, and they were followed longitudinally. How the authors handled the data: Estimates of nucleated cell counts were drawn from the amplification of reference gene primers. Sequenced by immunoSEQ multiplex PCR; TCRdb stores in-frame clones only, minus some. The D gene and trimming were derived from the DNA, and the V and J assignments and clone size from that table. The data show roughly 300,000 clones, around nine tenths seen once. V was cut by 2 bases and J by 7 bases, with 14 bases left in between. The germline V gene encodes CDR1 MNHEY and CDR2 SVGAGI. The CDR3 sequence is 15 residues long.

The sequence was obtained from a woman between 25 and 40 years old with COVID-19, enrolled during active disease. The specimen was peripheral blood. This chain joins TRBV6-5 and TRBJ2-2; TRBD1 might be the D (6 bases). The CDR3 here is CASSYLRDNGGELFF. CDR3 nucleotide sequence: TGTGCCAGCAGTTACCTCCGGGACAACGGCGGGGAGCTGTTTTTT.